A single sample gave rise to the 21 T cell receptor beta chains below, sequenced in a study of cytomegalovirus exposure and HLA in healthy donors. The study ran its PCR with 60 Vbeta and 13 Jbeta primers. Using immunoSEQ multiplex PCR, the repertoire was profiled, and TCRdb retains in-frame clones only, with some absent. The table has 70,000 to 95,000 clones, 70% to 85% seen once. Material: PBMCs. These receptors were collected from a human donor in good health.

This rearrangement joins TRBV2 to TRBJ2-5; no definite D call. In germline, CDR1 is SNHLY, CDR2 FYNNEI. The CDR3 runs to 13 residues. V was cut by 2 bases and J by 2 bases, with 6 bases left in between. The CDR3: CASSEFPQETQYF. For the CDR3, the DNA is TGTGCCAGCAGTGAATTTCCGCAAGAGACCCAGTACTTC.

This chain joins TRBV11-2 and TRBJ1-4, with 10 nucleotides matching TRBD1. CDR3 length: 16 residues. Per germline, CDR1 SGHAT and CDR2 FQNNGV. The V and J ends lost 5 bases and 6 bases, in that order; junction bases with no gene match: 9. DNA of the CDR3: TGTGCCAGCAGCGCAATACGACAGGGGGCGGATGAAAAACTGTTTTTT. It specifies CASSAIRQGADEKLFF.

The chain joins TRBV6-6 to TRBJ2-2; D is ambiguous. CDR3 length: 15 residues. Trimming stripped 2 bases from V and 2 bases from J, with 9 bases between. Per the germline V gene, CDR1 is MNHNY and CDR2 is SVGAGI (reference sequence). CDR3 coding DNA: TGTGCCAGCAGTTACGGTATCTATAACACCGGGGAGCTGTTTTTT. As protein: CASSYGIYNTGELFF.

The rearrangement links TRBV18 to TRBJ1-1; 7 positions agree with TRBD1. J lost 4 bases, V lost 5 bases, and 10 bases had no gene match. This CDR3 is 15 amino acids long. Germline V lookup: CDR1 KGHSH, CDR2 LQKENI. The CDR3: CASSATGAGGTEAFF. In DNA, the CDR3 is TGTGCCAGCTCAGCCACAGGGGCGGGCGGCACTGAAGCTTTCTTT.

The V call is TRBV5-6, the J call TRBJ2-1; D unresolved. V lost 1 base to trimming and J lost 8 bases, with 7 bases between them. Germline loops: CDR1 SGHDT, CDR2 YYEEEE. The CDR3 runs 12 residues. The CDR3 nucleotides read TGTGCCAGCAGCTTGTATGGCTATGAGCAGTTCTTC. It specifies CASSLYGYEQFF. Looking up the rest from reference TRBV5-6 and TRBJ2-1 gives the full variable domain: DAGVTQSPTHLIKTRGQQVTLRCSPKSGHDTVSWYQQALGQGPQFIFQYYEEEERQRGNFPDRFSGHQFPNYSSELNVNALLLGDSALYLCASSLYGYEQFFGPGTRLTVL.

Of note for this clone: The junction shows a germline mismatch at one end, possibly a read error. The chain links TRBV18 to TRBJ1-5; no clear D gene. The CDR3 loop spans 16 amino acids. Germline V gives CDR1 KGHSH, CDR2 LQKENI. CDR3 sequence reads: CASSPLGMEGNQPQNF. DNA of the CDR3: TGTGCCAGCTCACCACTTGGGATGGAGGGCAATCAGCCCCAGAATTTT.

The chain is built from TRBV6-5 and TRBJ2-7; 8 positions match TRBD2. Looked up from germline, CDR1 is MNHEY and CDR2 is SVGAGI. The J segment lost 3 bases and the V segment lost 7 bases, leaving 11 bases of the junction unmatched. The CDR3 is made up of 15 amino acids. CDR3 region: CASTQLAGGVYEQYF. CDR3 bases: TGTGCCAGCACCCAGCTGGCGGGGGGCGTCTACGAGCAGTACTTC.

DNA for the CDR3: TGTGCCAGCTCCACAGGGGTTGATTCACCCCTCCACTTT. As protein: CASSTGVDSPLHF. The V gene is TRBV6-6, the J gene TRBJ1-6; 7 nucleotides align to TRBD1. CDR1 and CDR2 (germline): MNHNY, SVGAGI (reference sequence). The CDR3 covers 13 residues. Trimming cost V 8 bases and J 8 bases; bases outside gene matches: 6.

The J gene is TRBJ1-6, the V gene TRBV9; D is unclear. The CDR3 length is 14 residues. Germline CDR1 reads SGDLS; CDR2 reads YYNGEE. The germline V and J ends were trimmed by 3 bases and 7 bases, with 11 bases remaining between them. The CDR3 protein is CASSARAENSPLHF. The CDR3 coding sequence is TGTGCCAGCAGCGCGAGGGCAGAGAATTCACCCCTCCACTTT.

The chain recombines TRBV11-1 with TRBJ2-1, with 7 nucleotides matching TRBD1. The CDR3 is 14 residues long. The V and J ends lost 1 base and 10 bases, in that order; junction bases with no gene match: 7. The V gene's germline CDR1 is SGHAT and CDR2 FQDESV (reference sequence). The CDR3 reads CASSLVGTAYEQFF. CDR3 DNA sequence: TGTGCCAGCAGCTTAGTCGGGACAGCTTACGAGCAGTTCTTC.

The rearrangement links TRBV7-6 to TRBJ2-7, with TRBD2 identical over 11 bases. The CDR3 has 15 amino acids. Per germline, CDR1 SGHVS and CDR2 FNYEAQ. The V segment lost 5 bases and the J segment 2 bases; nucleotides outside the gene matches: 5. As DNA, the CDR3 is TGTGCCAGCAGCGCCGGGACTAGCGGTGCCTACGAGCAGTACTTC. Translated, it gives CASSAGTSGAYEQYF.

In its sample, this clone was seen once. This rearrangement joins TRBV19 to TRBJ2-7; TRBD1 agrees at 7 bases. The CDR3 is made up of 13 amino acids. V dropped 8 bases and J dropped 4; count of bases not matched to a gene: 8. Germline V gives CDR1 LNHDA, CDR2 SQIVND (reference sequence). The chain's CDR3 is CASSKQGTYEQYF. The CDR3 nucleotides read TGTGCCAGTTCGAAACAGGGGACGTACGAGCAGTACTTC.

The chain employs TRBV7-8 and TRBJ2-7, with D possibly being TRBD2 (7 bases). The CDR3 spans 16 residues. Germline V gene data show CDR1 as SGHVS and CDR2 as FQNEAQ. V was trimmed by 7 bases and J by 0 bases, leaving 19 bases between them. The CDR3 here is CASTPRGGTSSYEQYF. In DNA, the CDR3 is TGTGCCAGCACCCCGAGGGGGGGGACGAGCTCCTACGAGCAGTACTTC.

The chain is built from TRBV18 and TRBJ2-1, with TRBD1 matching 9 bases. The CDR3 contains 16 residues. CDR1 and CDR2 from the germline V gene are KGHSH and LQKENI. With V trimmed by 1 base and J by 5 bases, 6 bases remained unmatched. Written as DNA, the CDR3 is TGTGCCAGCTCACCACTTACCGGGACAGGGAACAATGAGCAGTTCTTC. Translating it yields CASSPLTGTGNNEQFF.

As to this clone: Its ends do not fully match the called genes, so a read error is possible. The chain couples TRBV6-5 to TRBJ1-2; D is undetermined. Germline V gives CDR1 MNHEY, CDR2 SVGAGI. This CDR3 contains 12 residues. CDR3 bases: TGTGCCAGCAGCCCTTCTAACTATGGCTACCCCTTC. This gives the protein CASSPSNYGYPF.

V and J are TRBV6-1 and TRBJ1-3, with D hard to call. Germline V gene data show CDR1 as MNHNS and CDR2 as SASEGT. V was shortened by 4 bases and J by 0 bases, with 7 bases between the two germline ends. The CDR3 length is 14 residues. The CDR3: CASSGTVSGNTIYF. CDR3 in DNA: TGTGCCAGCAGTGGTACAGTCTCTGGAAACACCATATATTTT.

The V and J genes are TRBV14 and TRBJ1-1; D uncertain. CDR1 is SGHDN and CDR2 is FVKESK in the germline V gene. The V gene lost 0 bases and the J gene lost 10 bases, with 6 bases spanning the gap. The CDR3 length is 11 residues. Written as DNA, the CDR3 is TGTGCCAGCAGCCAAGAGGCCAGAGCTTTCTTT. It yields the protein CASSQEARAFF. The full variable domain, in which reference TRBV14 and TRBJ1-1 provide the parts outside the CDR3, is EAGVTQFPSHSVIEKGQTVTLRCDPISGHDNLYWYRRVMGKEIKFLLHFVKESKQDESGMPNNRFLAERTGGTYSTLKVQPAELEDSGVYFCASSQEARAFFGQGTRLTVV.

This CDR3 reads CASSYSIGLAGSEQYF. DNA for the CDR3: TGTGCCAGCAGTTACTCGATCGGACTAGCGGGTTCGGAGCAGTACTTC. The chain employs TRBV6-5 and TRBJ2-5, with 11 bases aligning to TRBD2. V lost 0 bases and J lost 11; bases outside the gene matches: 11. This CDR3 has 16 amino acids. Germline assignment: CDR1 MNHEY and CDR2 SVGAGI.

This chain joins TRBV30 and TRBJ2-3; D ambiguous. Deletions cut 1 base from V and 6 bases from J, with 11 bases between. This CDR3 spans 13 amino acids. Germline loops: CDR1 GTSNPN, CDR2 SVGIG (reference sequence). The CDR3 sequence is CAWSARLGDTQYF. In nucleotides, the CDR3 is TGTGCCTGGAGTGCACGGTTGGGCGATACGCAGTATTTT.

The rearrangement uses TRBV6-5 and TRBJ1-2; 9 positions match TRBD1. V was clipped by 3 bases and J by 3 bases; unmatched bases: 5. Germline V gene lookup returns CDR1 MNHEY and CDR2 SVGAGI. The CDR3 extends over 15 amino acids. In DNA form, the CDR3 reads TGTGCCAGCAGTTATCACGACAGGGGGGACTATGGCTACACCTTC. As protein: CASSYHDRGDYGYTF.

V and J are TRBV4-3 and TRBJ2-4; perhaps TRBD1 as D (6 bases). The CDR3 contains 15 residues. The V gene lost 4 bases and the J gene lost 2 bases, with 12 bases spanning the gap. Looked up from germline, CDR1 is LGHNA and CDR2 is YSLEER. The CDR3 sequence: CASSRYRVTKNIQYF. The DNA for the CDR3 is TGCGCCAGCAGCCGCTACAGGGTCACCAAAAACATTCAGTACTTC.